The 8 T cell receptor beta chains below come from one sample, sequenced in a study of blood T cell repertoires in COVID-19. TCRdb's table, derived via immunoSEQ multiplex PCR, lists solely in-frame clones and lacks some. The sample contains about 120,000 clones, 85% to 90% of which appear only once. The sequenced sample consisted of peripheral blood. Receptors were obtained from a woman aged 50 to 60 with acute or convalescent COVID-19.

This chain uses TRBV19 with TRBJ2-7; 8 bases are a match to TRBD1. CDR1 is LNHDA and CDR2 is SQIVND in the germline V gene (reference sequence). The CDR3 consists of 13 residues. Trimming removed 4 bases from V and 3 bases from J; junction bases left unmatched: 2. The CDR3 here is CASSRDRFYEQYF. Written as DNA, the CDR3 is TGTGCCAGTAGTAGGGACAGGTTCTACGAGCAGTACTTC.

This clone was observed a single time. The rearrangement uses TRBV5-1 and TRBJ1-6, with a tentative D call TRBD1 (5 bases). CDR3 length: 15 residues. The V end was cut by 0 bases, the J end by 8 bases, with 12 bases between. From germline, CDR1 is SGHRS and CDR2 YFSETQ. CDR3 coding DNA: TGCGCCAGCAGCTTGGCGGGTCTAGGGGATTCACCCCTCCACTTT. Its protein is CASSLAGLGDSPLHF.

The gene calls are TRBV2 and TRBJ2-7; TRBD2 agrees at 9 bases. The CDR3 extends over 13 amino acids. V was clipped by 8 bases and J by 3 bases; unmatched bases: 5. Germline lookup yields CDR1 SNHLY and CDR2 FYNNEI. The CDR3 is CASGGGAGYEQYF. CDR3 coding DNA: TGTGCCAGCGGCGGGGGGGCCGGCTACGAGCAGTACTTC.

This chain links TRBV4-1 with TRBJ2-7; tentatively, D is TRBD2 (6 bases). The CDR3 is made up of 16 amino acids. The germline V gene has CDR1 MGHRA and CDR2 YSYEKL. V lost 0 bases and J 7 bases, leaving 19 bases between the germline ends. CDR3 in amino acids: CASSQDLTLGRGEQYF. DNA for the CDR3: TGCGCCAGCAGCCAAGACTTAACTCTCGGACGGGGGGAGCAGTACTTC.

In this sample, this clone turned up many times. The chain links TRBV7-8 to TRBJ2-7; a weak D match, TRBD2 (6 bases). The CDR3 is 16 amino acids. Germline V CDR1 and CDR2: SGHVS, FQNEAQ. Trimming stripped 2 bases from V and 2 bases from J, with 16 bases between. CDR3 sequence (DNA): TGTGCCAGCAGCTTAACTGGCGGGATTGTCCCCTACGAGCAGTACTTC. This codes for CASSLTGGIVPYEQYF.

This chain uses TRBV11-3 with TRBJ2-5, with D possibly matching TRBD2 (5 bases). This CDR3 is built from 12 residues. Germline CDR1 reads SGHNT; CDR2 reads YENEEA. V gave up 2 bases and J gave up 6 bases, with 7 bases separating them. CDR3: CASSLREQTQYF. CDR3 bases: TGTGCCAGCAGCTTACGGGAACAGACCCAGTACTTC. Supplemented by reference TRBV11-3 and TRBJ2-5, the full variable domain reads EAGVVQSPRYKIIEKKQPVAFWCNPISGHNTLYWYLQNLGQGPELLIRYENEEAVDDSQLPKDRFSAERLKGVDSTLKIQPAELGDSAVYLCASSLREQTQYFGPGTRLLVL.

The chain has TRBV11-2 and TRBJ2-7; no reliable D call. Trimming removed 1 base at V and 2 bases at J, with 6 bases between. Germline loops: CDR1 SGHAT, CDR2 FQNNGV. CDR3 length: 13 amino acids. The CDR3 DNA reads TGTGCCAGCAGCTTAGGCAGTACCTACGAGCAGTACTTC. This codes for CASSLGSTYEQYF.

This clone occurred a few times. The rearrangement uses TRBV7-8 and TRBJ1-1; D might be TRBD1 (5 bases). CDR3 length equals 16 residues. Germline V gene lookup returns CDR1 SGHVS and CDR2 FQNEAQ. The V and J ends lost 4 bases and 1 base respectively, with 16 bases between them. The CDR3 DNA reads TGTGCCAGCAGCTCGGAGGAGGGTGGGGGGAACACTGAAGCTTTCTTT. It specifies CASSSEEGGGNTEAFF.